What follows are 24 T cell receptor beta chains derived from one specimen sequenced in a study of cytomegalovirus exposure and HLA in healthy donors. Clones were read by immunoSEQ multiplex PCR, and TCRdb kept only the in-frame ones, dropping some. There are tens of thousands of clones in the sample; 84% occur only once, and around 10% lies in the top ten. Sequencing was carried out using PBMCs. The source is a woman aged 18-29 years in good health and CMV-seropositive.

CDR3 DNA sequence: TGTGCCAGCAGCGAGAGCCTGCGGAACACTGAAGCTTTCTTT. Residues: CASSESLRNTEAFF. The gene calls are TRBV13 and TRBJ1-1; D is unclear. The CDR3 length is 14 residues. CDR1 is PRHDT, CDR2 FYEKMQ, per germline (reference sequence). V lost 5 bases and J 1 base, leaving 11 bases between the germline ends.

This chain uses TRBV5-1 with TRBJ2-2; D possibly corresponds to TRBD1 (6 bases). V dropped 3 bases and J dropped 1 base, with 10 bases sitting between them. The CDR3 runs 15 residues. Germline CDR1 and CDR2: SGHRS and YFSETQ. The CDR3 DNA is TGCGCCAGCAGCTGGGGGCGAGTGAACACCGGGGAGCTGTTTTTT. Encoded protein: CASSWGRVNTGELFF.

This chain connects TRBV7-2 to TRBJ2-3, with D uncertain. In germline, CDR1 is SGHTA, CDR2 FQGNSA. There are 14 residues in the CDR3. V dropped 0 bases and J dropped 2 bases, with 6 bases sitting between them. CDR3 DNA sequence: TGTGCCAGCAGCTTAGCTACGGTCACAGATACGCAGTATTTT. Amino acids: CASSLATVTDTQYF. Full variable domain (rest looked up from reference TRBV7-2 and TRBJ2-3): GAGVSQSPSNKVTEKGKDVELRCDPISGHTALYWYRQSLGQGLEFLIYFQGNSAPDKSGLPSDRFSAERTGGSVSTLTIQRTQQEDSAVYLCASSLATVTDTQYFGPGTRLTVL.

The chain is built from TRBV12-5 and TRBJ1-1, with a weak D call TRBD1 (5 bases). Trimming cost V 5 bases and J 1 base, with 8 bases left between them. There are 13 residues in the CDR3. Germline V gene sequence: CDR1 LGHNT, CDR2 FRNRAP. The CDR3 coding sequence is TGTGCTAGTGGTAGGACACCGAACACTGAAGCTTTCTTT. Protein: CASGRTPNTEAFF.

This sequence joins TRBV7-9 and TRBJ2-7; 12 nucleotides line up with TRBD2. CDR3 size: 16 residues. Germline V gene lookup returns CDR1 SEHNR and CDR2 FQNEAQ (reference sequence). V lost 4 bases, J lost 4 bases, and 8 bases stayed unmatched. The CDR3 DNA sequence: TGTGCCAGCAGCTCGCTAGCGGGGGGGCTGCGGTACGAGCAGTACTTC. It encodes CASSSLAGGLRYEQYF.

This clone came up once. The chain is built from TRBV6-1 and TRBJ1-1; no clear D. CDR3 length equals 13 residues. V was trimmed by 4 bases and J by 5 bases, leaving 11 bases between them. Germline values: CDR1 MNHNS, CDR2 SASEGT. The CDR3 DNA reads as TGTGCCAGCAGTGGGAGGAGTTGGACTGAAGCTTTCTTT. Protein product: CASSGRSWTEAFF.

The chain recombines TRBV6-5 with TRBJ2-5; 8 nucleotides align to TRBD1. With V trimmed by 6 bases and J by 5 bases, 5 bases remained unmatched. Looked up from germline, CDR1 is MNHEY and CDR2 is SVGAGI. The CDR3 totals 13 residues. The CDR3 protein is CASRTQGVETQYF. The CDR3 DNA is TGTGCCAGCAGAACACAGGGGGTCGAGACCCAGTACTTC.

The sample holds one count of this clone. The gene calls are TRBV5-4 and TRBJ2-7; perhaps TRBD1 as D (5 bases). This CDR3 has 15 amino acids. The V gene lost 4 bases and the J gene lost 0 bases, with 14 bases spanning the gap. CDR1 is SGHNT, CDR2 YYREEE, per germline (reference sequence). This chain's CDR3 is CASSPSPGSSYEQYF. The CDR3 nucleotides are TGTGCCAGCAGCCCCTCGCCAGGGTCCTCCTACGAGCAGTACTTC. The full variable domain, rest sourced from reference TRBV5-4 and TRBJ2-7, is ETGVTQSPTHLIKTRGQQVTLRCSSQSGHNTVSWYQQALGQGPQFIFQYYREEENGRGNFPPRFSGLQFPNYSSELNVNALELDDSALYLCASSPSPGSSYEQYFGPGTRLTVT.

There are a few counts of this clone. The rearrangement uses TRBV19 and TRBJ2-6; unclear D gene. Germline values: CDR1 LNHDA, CDR2 SQIVND (reference sequence). Trimming pared 3 bases from V and 0 bases from J, leaving 6 bases between. This CDR3 comprises 15 residues. The CDR3 DNA sequence: TGTGCCAGTAGTATTTTCTCCTCTGGGGCCAACGTCCTGACTTTC. Translated, it gives CASSIFSSGANVLTF.

The chain combines TRBV7-9 with TRBJ1-1; a weak D match, TRBD1 (6 bases). V lost 7 bases and J 6 bases, leaving 18 bases between the germline ends. CDR3 length: 14 residues. The germline CDR1 and CDR2 sequences are SEHNR and FQNEAQ (reference sequence). CDR3 in DNA: TGTGCCAGCAACCCGTCCCCAGGGGACGCTGAAGCTTTCTTT. This translates into CASNPSPGDAEAFF.

This chain connects TRBV14 to TRBJ1-1; 11 nucleotides align to TRBD1. The CDR3 runs 16 residues. After removal of 3 bases from V and 4 bases from J, the junction contained 7 bases not matched to a gene. Germline V gene sequence: CDR1 SGHDN, CDR2 FVKESK. The CDR3 DNA reads as TGTGCCAGCAGCCACCTCTCCGGGACAGGGGGCACTGAAGCTTTCTTT. Translated: CASSHLSGTGGTEAFF.

This clone was recorded once. V and J are TRBV9 and TRBJ2-1; 9 positions agree with TRBD1. In germline, CDR1 is SGDLS, CDR2 YYNGEE. This CDR3 has 14 amino acids. Germline trimming cut 3 bases from V and 3 bases from J; bases unmatched to any gene: 1. CDR3 amino acids: CASSGDRDYNEQFF. CDR3 in DNA: TGTGCCAGCAGCGGGGACAGGGACTACAATGAGCAGTTCTTC.

The chain recombines TRBV27 with TRBJ2-7; 16 bases line up with TRBD2. The CDR3 extends over 16 amino acids. V was pared by 6 bases and J by 6 bases, with 8 bases of the junction left unmatched. Germline CDR1 reads MNHEY; CDR2 reads SMNVEV (reference sequence). The DNA for the CDR3 is TGTGCCAGCAGGGCTTGGGGACTAGCGGGGGGGCTCGAGCAGTACTTC. This codes for CASRAWGLAGGLEQYF.

The V call is TRBV7-2, the J call TRBJ2-1, with 7 bases fitting TRBD2. This CDR3 region has 14 residues. J was trimmed by 4 bases and V by 5 bases; bases with no gene match: 5. CDR1 and CDR2 (germline): SGHTA, FQGNSA. The CDR3 loop is CASSPRLAYNEQFF. The CDR3 coding sequence is TGTGCCAGCAGCCCCCGACTAGCTTACAATGAGCAGTTCTTC.

The CDR3 DNA sequence: TGCGCCAGCAGCAGAGGGAACCAGATCCAAGAGACCCAGTACTTC. It encodes CASSRGNQIQETQYF. The genes are TRBV5-1 and TRBJ2-5; TRBD2 might be the D (5 bases). CDR3 length equals 15 residues. The germline CDR1 and CDR2 sequences are SGHRS and YFSETQ. V dropped 4 bases and J dropped 1 base, with 14 bases sitting between them.

Only one count was recorded for this clone. The J gene is TRBJ2-7, the V gene TRBV19; a weak D match, TRBD2 (7 bases). CDR1 is LNHDA, CDR2 SQIVND, per germline (reference sequence). Trimming shortened V by 7 bases and J by 5 bases, and 15 bases separated the two germline ends. The CDR3 totals 13 residues. CDR3 nucleotides: TGTGCCAGTACCGGGGGGCAGCGCGACGAGCAGTACTTC. Amino acid sequence: CASTGGQRDEQYF.

The V call is TRBV28, the J call TRBJ2-7; D unclear. Germline CDR1 reads MDHEN; CDR2 reads SYDVKM. V lost 7 bases and J 2 bases, leaving 12 bases between the germline ends. The CDR3 covers 13 residues. This chain's CDR3 is CASTDTYTYEQYF. The CDR3 bases are TGTGCCAGCACCGATACTTATACCTACGAGCAGTACTTC.

The chain carries TRBV6-4 and TRBJ1-2, with TRBD1 identical over 8 bases. Germline V CDR1 and CDR2: MRHNA, SNTAGT. The CDR3 spans 13 residues. V trimming: 2 bases; J trimming: 9 bases; junction bases outside the gene matches: 5. CDR3 in DNA: TGTGCCAGCAGTGACCCCGGACAGGGCCGCTACACCTTC. Amino acid sequence: CASSDPGQGRYTF.

The chain joins TRBV7-6 to TRBJ2-7, with TRBD2 as a possible D gene (7 bases). Germline CDR1 and CDR2: SGHVS and FNYEAQ. The V gene lost 0 bases and the J gene lost 6 bases, with 15 bases spanning the gap. CDR3 length: 15 amino acids. The DNA for the CDR3 is TGTGCCAGCAGCTTAGCGGGGGTAGGGGGGGGCGAGCAGTACTTC. Translation gives CASSLAGVGGGEQYF.

This clone has just a few counts. The rearrangement uses TRBV6-5 and TRBJ1-1; 10 bases fit TRBD1. Germline values: CDR1 MNHEY, CDR2 SVGAGI. The CDR3 sequence is 13 residues long. The ends lost 5 bases at V and 8 bases at J; junction bases unmatched: 5. In nucleotides, the CDR3 is TGTGCCAGCAGTGAAGGGGACAGGGGAGAAGCTTTCTTT. Its protein is CASSEGDRGEAFF.

This sequence joins TRBV19 and TRBJ1-2; 7 bases fit TRBD1. V shed 5 bases, J shed 1 base, and the junction held 4 bases outside the gene matches. This CDR3 is 14 amino acids long. In germline, CDR1 is LNHDA, CDR2 SQIVND (reference sequence). CDR3 DNA sequence: TGTGCCAGTAGTGTGCAGGGGGGTAACTATGGCTACACCTTC. Amino acid sequence: CASSVQGGNYGYTF.

V is TRBV18 and J is TRBJ1-1, with no clear D. V lost 6 bases to trimming and J lost 1 base, with 12 bases between them. The CDR3 runs to 14 residues. Germline V gene sequence: CDR1 KGHSH, CDR2 LQKENI. The CDR3 sequence is CASSRDSQNTEAFF. The CDR3 DNA reads as TGTGCCAGCTCCCGGGATAGCCAGAACACTGAAGCTTTCTTT.

The V and J genes are TRBV27 and TRBJ1-2; 9 positions match TRBD1. The CDR3 length is 14 residues. Germline V gives CDR1 MNHEY, CDR2 SMNVEV (reference sequence). Trimming cost V 3 bases and J 4 bases; bases outside gene matches: 3. The CDR3 spells CASSLGQGIYGYTF. CDR3 nucleotides: TGTGCCAGCAGTTTGGGACAGGGAATCTATGGCTACACCTTC.

This clone was observed a handful of times. The V gene is TRBV5-1, the J gene TRBJ2-1, with 7 bases lining up with TRBD1. The CDR3 length is 15 residues. CDR1 and CDR2 from the germline V gene are SGHRS and YFSETQ. After removal of 0 bases from V and 3 bases from J, the junction contained 3 bases not matched to a gene. The CDR3 DNA reads TGCGCCAGCAGCTTGGGACAGGGATACTACAATGAGCAGTTCTTC. This gives the protein CASSLGQGYYNEQFF.